This T cell receptor beta chain was recovered during a study of blood T cell repertoires in COVID-19. In the original processing: Reference gene primer amplification yielded estimated nucleated cell counts. Using immunoSEQ multiplex PCR, the repertoire was profiled, and TCRdb retains in-frame clones only, with some absent. That table is the source of V, J and clone size, and D and trimming were worked out from the DNA. The profile shows about 280,000 clones, 70% to 90% of them singletons. Germline-derived CDR1 and CDR2 are MNHEY and SMNVEV (reference sequence). V was shortened by 4 bases and J by 0 bases, with 9 bases between the two germline ends. The CDR3 is made up of 14 amino acids.

V is TRBV27 and J is TRBJ1-1, with a tentative D call TRBD1 (5 bases). The sequence derives from an older woman in a cohort exposed to, infected with or recovered from COVID-19 (not recorded which). The sample comprised PBMCs or T cells enriched from blood (not recorded which). DNA for the CDR3: TGTGCCAGCAGTTGGCAGGGTATGAACACTGAAGCTTTCTTT. Its protein is CASSWQGMNTEAFF.